The present entry profiles one T cell receptor (beta chain) with its context. This entry is derived from a study of long-term antiretroviral therapy in people with HIV. For each donor, at least one pre-ART and at least two post-ART PBMC samples were available. Amounts of about 0.9-11 million cryopreserved PBMC were held in the samples before DNA extraction. Samples were assayed with immunoSEQ v3.0 at survey level. Clones were read by immunoSEQ multiplex PCR, and TCRdb kept only the in-frame ones, dropping some. The data contain tens of thousands of clones, about 90% of them singletons. The source was unsorted PBMCs, collected 1.8 years after starting antiretroviral therapy. The receptor comes from a woman under 30 with HIV.

CDR3 sequence: CAISESSEGRATQYF. The CDR3 region has the DNA TGTGCCATCAGTGAGTCGAGCGAGGGACGGGCGACCCAGTACTTC. The gene calls are TRBV10-3 and TRBJ2-5; D tentatively fits TRBD1 or TRBD2 (5 bases each). The CDR3 spans 15 residues. Germline CDR1 is ENHRY and CDR2 is SYGVKD. Between the trimmed V and J ends, which lost 0 bases and 7 bases, there was a span of 15 bases.